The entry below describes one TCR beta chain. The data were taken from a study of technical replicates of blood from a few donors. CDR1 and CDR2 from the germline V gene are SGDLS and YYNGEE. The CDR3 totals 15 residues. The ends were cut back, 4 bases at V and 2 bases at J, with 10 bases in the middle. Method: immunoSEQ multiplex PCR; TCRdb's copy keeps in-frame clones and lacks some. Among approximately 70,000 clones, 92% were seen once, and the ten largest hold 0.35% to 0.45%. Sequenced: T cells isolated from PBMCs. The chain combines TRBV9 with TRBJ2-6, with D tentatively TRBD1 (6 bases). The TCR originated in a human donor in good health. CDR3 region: CASSYREAGANVLTF. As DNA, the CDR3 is TGTGCCAGCAGCTACAGGGAAGCTGGGGCCAACGTCCTGACTTTC. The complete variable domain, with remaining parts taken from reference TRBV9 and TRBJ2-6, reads DSGVTQTPKHLITATGQRVTLRCSPRSGDLSVYWYQQSLDQGLQFLIQYYNGEERAKGNILERFSAQQFPDLHSELNLSSLELGDSALYFCASSYREAGANVLTFGAGSRLTVL.